The sequence of this T cell receptor (beta chain) was determined in a study of CD8 T cells in ankylosing spondylitis. The authors made TCR beta libraries by quantitative 5'-RACE with molecular barcodes. TCRdb ran MiXCR on the 5' RACE reads and lists one entry per CDR3 protein. The data show about 64,000 distinct CDR3 sequences, with more than 5.5% seen just once and about 4.6% held by the top ten. This clonotype came up many times. The antigen remains unidentified. In germline, CDR1 is SEHNR, CDR2 FQNEAQ (reference sequence). CDR3 length equals 15 residues. Germline trimming cut 5 bases from V and 7 bases from J; bases unmatched to any gene: 8. Study results and limitations: Enrichment of disease-linked clones was reportedly significant in matched ankylosing spondylitis synovial fluid. Apparently characteristic of ankylosing spondylitis blood was a TCR beta motif (roughly eight highly homologous variants).

The J gene is TRBJ2-1, the V gene TRBV7-9; 10 bases fit TRBD2. Material: synovial fluid, either unsorted or a sorted T cell fraction (not recorded which). The clonotype originates from a male donor with ankylosing spondylitis. For the CDR3, the DNA is TGTGCCAGCAGCCCTCACGGTAGCGGGAGGAATGAGCAGTTCTTC. Residues: CASSPHGSGRNEQFF. The full variable domain, in which reference TRBV7-9 and TRBJ2-1 provide the parts outside the CDR3, is DTGVSQNPRHKITKRGQNVTFRCDPISEHNRLYWYRQTLGQGPEFLTYFQNEAQLEKSRLLSDRFSAERPKGSFSTLEIQRTEQGDSAMYLCASSPHGSGRNEQFFGPGTRLTVL.